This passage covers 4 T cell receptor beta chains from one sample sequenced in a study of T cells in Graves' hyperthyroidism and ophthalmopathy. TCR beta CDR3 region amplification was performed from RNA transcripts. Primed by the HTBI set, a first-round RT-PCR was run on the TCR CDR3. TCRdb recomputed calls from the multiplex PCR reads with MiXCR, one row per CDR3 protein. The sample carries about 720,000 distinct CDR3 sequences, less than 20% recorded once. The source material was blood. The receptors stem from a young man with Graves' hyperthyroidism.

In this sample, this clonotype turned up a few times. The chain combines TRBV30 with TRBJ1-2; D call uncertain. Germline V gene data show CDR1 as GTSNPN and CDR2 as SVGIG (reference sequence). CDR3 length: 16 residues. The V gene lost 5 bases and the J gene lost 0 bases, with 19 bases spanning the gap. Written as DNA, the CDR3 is TGTGCCTGGGCGCCCGTTTCGGGGTATACTAACTATGGCTACACCTTC. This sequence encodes CAWAPVSGYTNYGYTF.

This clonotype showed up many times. In DNA form, the CDR3 reads TGCAGTGCTAAAGGGCAGGCCTTCTATGGCTACACCTTC. Translated: CSAKGQAFYGYTF. The V call is TRBV20-1, the J call TRBJ1-2; no firm D call. The CDR3 has 13 residues. Trimming shortened V by 4 bases and J by 4 bases, and 13 bases separated the two germline ends. CDR1 and CDR2 from the germline V gene are DFQATT and SNEGSKA (reference sequence).

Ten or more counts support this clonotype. DNA of the CDR3: TGTGCCAGCAGTTTAGCCTTCGGGACAGGGTCCTACGAGCAGTACTTC. Encoded protein: CASSLAFGTGSYEQYF. V and J are TRBV12-3 or TRBV12-4 and TRBJ2-7; TRBD1 matches at 9 bases. There are 16 residues in the CDR3. V trimming: 0 bases; J trimming: 1 base; junction bases outside the gene matches: 4.

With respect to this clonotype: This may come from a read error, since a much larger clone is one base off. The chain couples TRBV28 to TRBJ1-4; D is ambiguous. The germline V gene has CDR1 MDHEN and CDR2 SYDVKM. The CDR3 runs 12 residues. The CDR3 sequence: CASREISEELFF. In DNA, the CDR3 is TGTGCCAGCAGGGAGATTTCTGAAGAACTGTTTTTT.